The clone carrying this T cell receptor beta chain has a count of ten or more. Its antigen is not known. This entry is derived from a study of T cells after yellow fever vaccination. Overall study: The authors prepared low-cell-number fractions using SMART-Seq v4 Ultra Low Input. Study-level results: Reappearance after the booster was seen for most primary-vaccination clones, at 95% to 97% CD4 and 75% to 90% CD8.

5'RACE template switching generated TCR cDNA, adding a universal primer site and UMIs. TCRdb re-called the 5' RACE reads with MiXCR, one entry per CDR3 protein. Altogether around 140,000 distinct CDR3 sequences are present, roughly 6.7% being singletons, with the ten largest covering approximately 0.61%. Germline V gene data show CDR1 as SGHRS and CDR2 as YFSETQ. V lost 7 bases and J lost 6, with 23 bases in between. There are 15 residues in the CDR3. The rearrangement joins TRBV5-1 to TRBJ2-7, with D perhaps TRBD1 (5 bases). This TCR derives from a man aged 30-40 years who received the YFV17D yellow fever vaccine. The sequences come from CD4+ T cells sorted from PBMCs, collected 10 days after the yellow fever booster vaccination. CDR3 bases: TGCGCCAGCCTCCCCCAGGGTGGGATTGATGGCGAGCAGTACTTC. Translated: CASLPQGGIDGEQYF.